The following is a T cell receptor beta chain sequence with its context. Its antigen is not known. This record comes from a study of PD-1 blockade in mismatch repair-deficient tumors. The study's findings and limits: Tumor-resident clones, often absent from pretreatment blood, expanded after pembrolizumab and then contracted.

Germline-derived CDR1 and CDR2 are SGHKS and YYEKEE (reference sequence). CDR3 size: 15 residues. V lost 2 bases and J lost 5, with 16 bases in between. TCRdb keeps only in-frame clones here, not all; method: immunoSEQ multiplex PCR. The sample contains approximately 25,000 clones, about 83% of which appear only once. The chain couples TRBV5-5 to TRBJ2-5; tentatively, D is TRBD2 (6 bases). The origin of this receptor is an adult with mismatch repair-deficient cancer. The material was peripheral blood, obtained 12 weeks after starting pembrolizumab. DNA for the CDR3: TGTGCCAGCAGCTTCCGGGACTCACGTCGGGAGACCCAGTACTTC. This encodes CASSFRDSRRETQYF.